Below are 10 T cell receptor beta chains sequenced from a single sample in a study of CD8 T cells in Susac syndrome. Random hexamers were used to reverse transcribe roughly 0.5 to 1 ug of RNA. MiXCR, run by TCRdb on the immunoSEQ multiplex PCR reads, gives a single entry per CDR3 protein. The sample records approximately 170,000 distinct CDR3 sequences, about 92% being singletons. The sequenced sample was CD4+ T cells from PBMCs. The receptors shown here come from a human donor in good health.

The chain has TRBV3-1 and TRBJ2-7, with no clear D. Between the trimmed V and J ends, which lost 5 bases and 1 base, there was a span of 9 bases. From germline, CDR1 is LGHDT and CDR2 YNNKEL (reference sequence). The CDR3 contains 13 residues. CDR3 sequence (DNA): TGTGCCAGCAGCGCGGCGCTATCCTACGAGCAGTACTTC. Amino acid sequence: CASSAALSYEQYF.

The chain links TRBV5-6 to TRBJ1-4, with TRBD1 matching 7 bases. The length of the CDR3 is 15 residues. Trimming cost V 2 bases and J 8 bases; bases outside gene matches: 9. CDR1 is SGHDT, CDR2 YYEEEE, per germline. CDR3 DNA: TGTGCCAGCAGCTTCTCGACAGGGAAGAACGAAAAACTGTTTTTT. As protein: CASSFSTGKNEKLFF.

The chain joins TRBV6-5 to TRBJ1-5; D might be TRBD1 (5 bases). CDR3 size: 15 residues. Trimming removed 0 bases from V and 4 bases from J, with 10 bases in between. Germline CDR1 is MNHEY and CDR2 is SVGAGI. The CDR3 loop is CASSYSGAPNQPQHF. The CDR3 DNA follows: TGTGCCAGCAGTTACTCAGGGGCCCCTAATCAGCCCCAGCATTTT.

This rearrangement joins TRBV2 to TRBJ2-7, with 9 bases aligning to TRBD1. CDR1 is SNHLY, CDR2 FYNNEI, per germline. CDR3 size: 15 residues. The ends lost 1 base at V and 5 bases at J; junction bases unmatched: 6. The CDR3 is CASSEGGQGRDEQYF. Written as DNA, the CDR3 is TGTGCCAGCAGTGAAGGGGGACAGGGAAGGGACGAGCAGTACTTC.

The chain carries TRBV29-1 and TRBJ2-1; 7 bases are shared with TRBD1. This CDR3 spans 14 amino acids. Per the germline V gene, CDR1 is SQVTM and CDR2 is ANQGSEA. The trim removed 6 bases at V and 0 bases at J, leaving 5 bases unmatched. The CDR3 protein is CSVRDSSSYNEQFF. CDR3 nucleotide sequence: TGCAGCGTCCGGGACAGTTCCTCCTACAATGAGCAGTTCTTC.

The J gene is TRBJ1-2, the V gene TRBV5-1; the match to TRBD1 covers 7 bases. The CDR3 spans 14 residues. With V trimmed by 4 bases and J by 8 bases, 11 bases remained unmatched. The germline gives CDR1 SGHRS, CDR2 YFSETQ. The CDR3 region has the DNA TGCGCCAGCAGCGTGACGGGACAGATTAGGGGCTACACCTTC. It yields the protein CASSVTGQIRGYTF.

This rearrangement joins TRBV6-2 or TRBV6-3 to TRBJ2-7, with D perhaps TRBD2 (6 bases). The germline gives CDR1 MNHEY, CDR2 SVGEGT. The length of the CDR3 is 14 residues. V gave up 3 bases and J gave up 0 bases, with 9 bases separating them. The CDR3 protein is CASSYGGNSYEQYF. CDR3 nucleotides: TGTGCCAGCAGTTATGGGGGGAACTCCTACGAGCAGTACTTC.

The gene calls are TRBV29-1 and TRBJ1-2, with D hard to call. Germline V gene data show CDR1 as SQVTM and CDR2 as ANQGSEA. V dropped 2 bases and J dropped 8 bases, with 24 bases sitting between them. The CDR3 spans 16 residues. The CDR3 DNA is TGCAGCGTTGAATCCGGGTGGTCAAAAGCTAAGGACGGCTACACCTTC. It encodes CSVESGWSKAKDGYTF.

V usage is TRBV5-6 and J usage is TRBJ2-2; D is perhaps TRBD1 (8 bases). Trimming took 4 bases from V and 3 from J, leaving 13 bases between them. There are 15 residues in the CDR3. The germline CDR1 and CDR2 sequences are SGHDT and YYEEEE. DNA of the CDR3: TGTGCCAGCAGCCGGACAGGGAGGGACACCGGGGAGCTGTTTTTT. Translating gives CASSRTGRDTGELFF. Filled out from reference TRBV5-6 and TRBJ2-2, the complete variable domain reads DAGVTQSPTHLIKTRGQQVTLRCSPKSGHDTVSWYQQALGQGPQFIFQYYEEEERQRGNFPDRFSGHQFPNYSSELNVNALLLGDSALYLCASSRTGRDTGELFFGEGSRLTVL.

The rearrangement joins TRBV9 to TRBJ2-2; D gene uncertain. From germline, CDR1 is SGDLS and CDR2 YYNGEE. The CDR3 is 18 amino acids. V shed 4 bases and J shed 0 bases, with 19 bases lying between them. This CDR3 reads CASSPRTVRFANTGELFF. CDR3 nucleotide sequence: TGTGCCAGCAGCCCTCGAACCGTCCGGTTCGCGAACACCGGGGAGCTGTTTTTT.